This T cell receptor beta chain is from a study of blood T cell repertoires in COVID-19. Study as a whole: Sample material is recorded as cDNA or gDNA derived from T cells, B-cell-depleted T cells, or PBMCs.

CDR3 size: 13 residues. Germline CDR1 LNHDA, CDR2 SQIVND (reference sequence). Trimming took off 0 bases at V and 7 bases at J, with 9 bases between the two ends. The protocol was immunoSEQ multiplex PCR, while the TCRdb copy is restricted to in-frame clones and leaves out a portion. The sample holds 250,000 to 350,000 clones, 85% to 90% seen once. The rearrangement links TRBV19 to TRBJ2-5; no reliable D call. Sequencing was done on a sample of peripheral blood. This TCR came from a woman aged 30 to 39 with COVID-19, enrolled during active disease. CDR3 DNA: TGTGCCAGTAGTATAGACCCTATTGGGACCCAGTACTTC. Translating it yields CASSIDPIGTQYF.